The present T cell receptor beta chain was sequenced within a study of chemoradiotherapy in HPV16-positive cancers. Study at large: Candidate HPV-specific clones and shared TCR motifs came from a couple of HPV16-positive patients. Findings of the study overall: Candidate HPV-specific clones and E7-related TCR motifs grew in tumor during treatment. Better recurrence-free survival went with HPV-responsive T-cell expansion in HPV16-positive patients.

Comments on this clone: Its antigen remains unknown.

V lost 3 bases and J lost 5; bases outside the gene matches: 1. The length of the CDR3 is 12 residues. Germline CDR1 is SGHRS and CDR2 is YFSETQ. Over chemoradiotherapy, repertoires were sampled more than once. Produced via immunoSEQ multiplex PCR; TCRdb's table is partial and in-frame only. The repertoire holds under 15,000 clones, with 65% as singletons. This material was acquired from a patient who underwent chemoradiotherapy. The TCR sequence derives from a human donor with HPV-associated anogenital cancer. The chain carries TRBV5-1 and TRBJ2-5; 7 bases line up with TRBD1. For the CDR3, the DNA is TGCGCCAGCAGCTCGACAGGGGAGACCCAGTACTTC. It codes for CASSSTGETQYF.